Below, one T cell receptor (beta chain) is given with its context. Regarding treatment: around 19 received Ad26.COV2.S at low or high dose, single or two shots; 5 received placebo; per-sample allocation not given. The samples were gathered on day 63 after the first injection of vaccine or placebo. The germline gives CDR1 SGHVS, CDR2 FQNEAQ. The CDR3 has 17 amino acids. Trimming took 0 bases from V and 5 from J, leaving 19 bases between them. This sample was taken from a study of Ad26.COV2.S vaccination and SARS-CoV-2 variants. Data came from immunoSEQ multiplex PCR; TCRdb stores just in-frame clones and leaves some out. The repertoire holds 350,000 to 400,000 clones, 89% seen once, with under 2% in the top ten.

This receptor was identified in a person aged 18-60 years who received the Ad26.COV2.S COVID-19 vaccine or a placebo. The specimen was peripheral blood, collected in a trial of Ad26.COV2.S vaccine versus placebo. The chain has TRBV7-8 and TRBJ2-5; a weak D match, TRBD2 (7 bases). CDR3 region: CASSLALGGQGVETQYF. Written as DNA, the CDR3 is TGTGCCAGCAGCTTAGCGTTGGGGGGGCAAGGGGTGGAGACCCAGTACTTC.